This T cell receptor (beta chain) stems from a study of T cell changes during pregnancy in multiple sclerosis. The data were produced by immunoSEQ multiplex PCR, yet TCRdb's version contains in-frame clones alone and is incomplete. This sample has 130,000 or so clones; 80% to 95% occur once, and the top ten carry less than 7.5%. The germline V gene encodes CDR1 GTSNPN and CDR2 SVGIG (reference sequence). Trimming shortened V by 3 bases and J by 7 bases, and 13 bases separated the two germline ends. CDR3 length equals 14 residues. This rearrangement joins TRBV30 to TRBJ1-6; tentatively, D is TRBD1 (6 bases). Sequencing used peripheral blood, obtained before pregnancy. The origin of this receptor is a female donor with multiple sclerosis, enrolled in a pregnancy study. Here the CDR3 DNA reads TGTGCCTGGAGGATACAGGGAAGGAATTCACCCCTCCACTTT. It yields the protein CAWRIQGRNSPLHF.